The clone carrying this T cell receptor (beta chain) was recorded once. Moderate-to-severe activity, CAS at least 3, NOSPECS at least 4 and duration under 3 months characterized donors with ophthalmopathy. Enrollment excluded any patients with other autoimmune diseases, uncontrolled infections, pregnancy or lactation. Out of around 9.4 ml of fresh peripheral blood, PBMCs were obtained. This sample is drawn from a study of Graves' ophthalmopathy and Graves' hyperthyroidism. Study at large: Peripheral blood was collected at initial diagnosis, before any treatment.

V lost 7 bases and J lost 4; bases outside the gene matches: 10. Germline CDR1 is SNHLY and CDR2 is FYNNEI. The CDR3 sequence is 15 residues long. Scientists amplified the TCR beta CDR3 regions from RNA transcripts. After a first-round RT-PCR with HTBI primers, a second-round multiplex PCR was run. TCRdb ran MiXCR on the multiplex PCR reads and lists one entry per CDR3 protein. The repertoire holds around 660,000 distinct CDR3 sequences, 35% to 50% seen once, with around 3% in the top ten. V and J are TRBV2 and TRBJ2-7, with 10 bases lining up with TRBD1. The source is an adult man with Graves' ophthalmopathy. The specimen was peripheral blood. This chain's CDR3 is CASIAGTGVIYEQYF. Written as DNA, the CDR3 is TGTGCCAGCATAGCCGGGACAGGGGTTATTTACGAGCAGTACTTC.